This T cell receptor (beta chain) was recorded in a study of T-cell reconstitution after alpha-beta-depleted transplantation in children. Findings and caveats of the study: Some patients owed their high day-60 TCRbeta diversity to surviving recipient T cells and thymic progenitors. Newly made T cells mostly supplied T-cell counts and diversity one year after transplant. By about two months after transplant, alpha-beta T cells reportedly arose from several hundred graft clones that had expanded.

Unique molecular identifiers were incorporated into the prepared TCRbeta library. TCRdb independently ran MiXCR on the PCR reads; one entry per CDR3 protein. The data hold about 640,000 distinct CDR3 sequences, with 10% to 15% observed a single time. About this clonotype itself: Its specificity is unknown.

The source was PBMCs, mostly from graft donor cells, collected 360 days after TCRalphabeta/CD19-depleted stem cell transplant. The origin of this receptor is a male patient aged 10 to 17 who had a stem cell transplant for acute myeloid leukemia, so the T cells may come from the graft donor.

Here the CDR3 reads CASRAEKTQYF. CDR3 in DNA: TGTGCCAGCAGGGCGGAGAAGACCCAGTACTTC. The chain joins TRBV28 to TRBJ2-5, with D uncertain. This CDR3 comprises 11 residues. Per the germline V gene, CDR1 is MDHEN and CDR2 is SYDVKM. V was pared by 6 bases and J by 6 bases, with 8 bases between.